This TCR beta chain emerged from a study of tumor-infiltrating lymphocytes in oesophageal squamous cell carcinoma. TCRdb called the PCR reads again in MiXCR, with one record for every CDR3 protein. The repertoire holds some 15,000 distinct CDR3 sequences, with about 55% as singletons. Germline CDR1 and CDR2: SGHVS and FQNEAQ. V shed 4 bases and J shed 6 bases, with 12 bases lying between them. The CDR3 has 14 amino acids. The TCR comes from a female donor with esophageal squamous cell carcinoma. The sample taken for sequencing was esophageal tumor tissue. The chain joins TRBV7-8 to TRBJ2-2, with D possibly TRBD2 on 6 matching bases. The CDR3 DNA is TGTGCCAGCAGCTGGGACCGACTAGCCGGGGAGCTGTTTTTT. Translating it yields CASSWDRLAGELFF.